These T cell receptor beta chains were read from a single sample in a study of blood T cell repertoires in COVID-19. Assay used: immunoSEQ multiplex PCR; TCRdb lists only in-frame clones, some missing. The sample carries some 100,000 clones, around four fifths recorded once. Sequenced: peripheral blood. The receptors originated from a woman in her sixties with acute or convalescent COVID-19. Both conserved end residues are part of each CDR3. D genes are given only for firm matches. The size field is filled for only some rows; it gives once, few, many or a size class.

j_gene: TRBJ1-2
v_gene: TRBV7-9
abundance: .
d_gene: TRBD1
CDR3aa: CASSPEQGRGYTF
CDR3nt: TGTGCCAGCAGCCCCGAACAGGGGCGCGGCTACACCTTC

j_gene: TRBJ1-2
v_gene: TRBV6-2/TRBV6-3
abundance: .
d_gene: .
CDR3aa: CASSYSGGYGYTF
CDR3nt: TGTGCCAGCAGTTACTCCGGGGGCTATGGCTACACCTTC

j_gene: TRBJ1-6
v_gene: TRBV3-1/TRBV3-2
abundance: once
d_gene: .
CDR3aa: CASSQNPGYNSPLHF
CDR3nt: TGTGCCAGCAGCCAAAACCCGGGTTACAATTCACCCCTCCACTTT

j_gene: TRBJ2-4
v_gene: TRBV6-2/TRBV6-3
abundance: .
d_gene: TRBD1
CDR3aa: CASSYLRTGGNIQYF
CDR3nt: TGTGCCAGCAGTTACCTCCGGACAGGGGGTAACATTCAGTACTTC

j_gene: TRBJ2-3
v_gene: TRBV7-2
abundance: .
d_gene: TRBD2
CDR3aa: CASSLAVTSTDTQYF
CDR3nt: TGTGCCAGCAGCCTAGCGGTAACTAGCACAGATACGCAGTATTTT

j_gene: TRBJ2-3
v_gene: TRBV3-1/TRBV3-2
abundance: .
d_gene: TRBD2
CDR3aa: CASRRESTDTQYF
CDR3nt: TGTGCCAGCAGGCGGGAGAGCACAGATACGCAGTATTTT

j_gene: TRBJ2-5
v_gene: TRBV11-2
abundance: .
d_gene: TRBD2
CDR3aa: CASSLERTSPVDF
CDR3nt: TGTGCCAGCAGCTTAGAAAGGACTAGCCCTGTGGACTTC

j_gene: TRBJ2-7
v_gene: TRBV5-6
abundance: .
d_gene: TRBD1
CDR3aa: CASSLEGQGAREQYF
CDR3nt: TGTGCCAGCAGCTTGGAAGGCCAGGGGGCCCGCGAGCAGTACTTC

j_gene: TRBJ1-2
v_gene: TRBV28
abundance: .
d_gene: TRBD1
CDR3aa: CASRNRDRVSGYTF
CDR3nt: TGTGCCAGCAGAAACCGGGACAGGGTCTCCGGCTACACCTTC

j_gene: TRBJ1-3
v_gene: TRBV6-1
abundance: .
d_gene: .
CDR3aa: CASSEARVNRNTIYF
CDR3nt: TGTGCCAGCAGTGAAGCCCGGGTAAATCGAAACACCATATATTTT

j_gene: TRBJ1-4
v_gene: TRBV12-2
abundance: .
d_gene: .
CDR3aa: CASRLVRMERSNEKLFF
CDR3nt: TGTGCAAGTCGCTTAGTACGAATGGAGAGATCTAATGAAAAACTGTTTTTT

j_gene: TRBJ1-4
v_gene: TRBV6-5
abundance: .
d_gene: TRBD1
CDR3aa: CASIKTGRYEKLFF
CDR3nt: TGTGCCAGCATTAAGACAGGGAGGTATGAAAAACTGTTTTTT

j_gene: TRBJ1-5
v_gene: TRBV10-1
abundance: .
d_gene: .
CDR3aa: CASSDPRGPQHF
CDR3nt: TGCGCCAGCAGTGACCCTCGGGGGCCCCAGCATTTT

j_gene: TRBJ1-4
v_gene: TRBV5-1
abundance: .
d_gene: .
CDR3aa: CASSLTDPTNEKLFF
CDR3nt: TGCGCCAGCAGCTTGACAGACCCAACTAATGAAAAACTGTTTTTT

j_gene: TRBJ1-4
v_gene: TRBV10-2
abundance: .
d_gene: .
CDR3aa: CASRDGATNEKLFF
CDR3nt: TGCGCCAGCAGAGACGGGGCAACTAATGAAAAACTGTTTTTT

j_gene: TRBJ1-2
v_gene: TRBV3-1/TRBV3-2
abundance: .
d_gene: TRBD1
CDR3aa: CASSQDKQGENPGYGYTF
CDR3nt: TGTGCCAGCAGCCAAGATAAACAGGGGGAGAACCCGGGCTATGGCTACACCTTC

j_gene: TRBJ1-2
v_gene: TRBV15
abundance: .
d_gene: TRBD1
CDR3aa: CATSSPTGGGYTF
CDR3nt: TGTGCCACCAGCAGTCCCACAGGGGGGGGCTACACCTTC

j_gene: TRBJ1-2
v_gene: TRBV6-5
abundance: .
d_gene: TRBD1
CDR3aa: CASSYLYRGHGYTF
CDR3nt: TGTGCCAGCAGTTACCTTTACAGGGGACATGGCTACACCTTC

j_gene: TRBJ1-2
v_gene: TRBV6-2/TRBV6-3
abundance: .
d_gene: .
CDR3aa: CASSRDTAPTEAYGYTF
CDR3nt: TGTGCCAGCAGCCGGGACACGGCCCCCACGGAGGCGTATGGCTACACCTTC

j_gene: TRBJ1-4
v_gene: TRBV28
abundance: .
d_gene: .
CDR3aa: CASSWGQHKVFF
CDR3nt: TGTGCCAGCAGTTGGGGCCAACATAAGGTGTTTTTT

j_gene: TRBJ2-1
v_gene: TRBV29-1
abundance: .
d_gene: TRBD2
CDR3aa: CSVVGGAGVDEQFF
CDR3nt: TGCAGCGTTGTTGGAGGGGCGGGGGTAGATGAGCAGTTCTTC

j_gene: TRBJ2-1
v_gene: TRBV10-3
abundance: .
d_gene: TRBD2
CDR3aa: CATAESGGSYNEQFF
CDR3nt: TGTGCCACCGCCGAAAGCGGGGGCTCCTACAATGAGCAGTTCTTC

j_gene: TRBJ2-2
v_gene: TRBV24-1
abundance: .
d_gene: .
CDR3aa: CATSDNGLSGELFF
CDR3nt: TGTGCCACCAGTGACAACGGACTATCCGGGGAGCTGTTTTTT

j_gene: TRBJ2-7
v_gene: TRBV5-1
abundance: .
d_gene: TRBD1
CDR3aa: CASSRTGPSYEQYF
CDR3nt: TGCGCCAGCAGCCGGACAGGGCCCTCCTACGAGCAGTACTTC

j_gene: TRBJ2-1
v_gene: TRBV27
abundance: .
d_gene: .
CDR3aa: CASSFDRPYNEQFF
CDR3nt: TGTGCCAGCAGTTTTGACAGACCCTACAATGAGCAGTTCTTC

j_gene: TRBJ1-3
v_gene: TRBV9
abundance: .
d_gene: .
CDR3aa: CASSVARGGSGNTIYF
CDR3nt: TGTGCCAGCAGCGTCGCCAGAGGGGGATCTGGAAACACCATATATTTT

j_gene: TRBJ1-3
v_gene: TRBV5-4
abundance: .
d_gene: .
CDR3aa: CASSLLQADSGNTIYF
CDR3nt: TGTGCCAGCAGCCTTCTACAGGCGGACTCTGGAAACACCATATATTTT

j_gene: TRBJ1-5
v_gene: TRBV2
abundance: .
d_gene: TRBD1
CDR3aa: CASSERVLRDRGKPQHF
CDR3nt: TGTGCCAGCAGTGAAAGGGTCCTCCGGGACAGAGGCAAGCCCCAGCATTTT

j_gene: TRBJ2-7
v_gene: TRBV29-1
abundance: few
d_gene: .
CDR3aa: CSVDRFYYEQYF
CDR3nt: TGCAGCGTTGACAGATTTTACTACGAGCAGTACTTC

j_gene: TRBJ1-2
v_gene: TRBV10-3
abundance: .
d_gene: .
CDR3aa: CAIRSGRASGYTF
CDR3nt: TGTGCCATCAGGTCAGGCAGGGCATCTGGCTACACCTTC

j_gene: TRBJ1-2
v_gene: TRBV7-9
abundance: few
d_gene: .
CDR3aa: CASSLGEVDGYTF
CDR3nt: TGTGCCAGCAGCCTGGGTGAGGTGGATGGCTACACCTTC

j_gene: TRBJ1-4
v_gene: TRBV18
abundance: .
d_gene: .
CDR3aa: CASRGQNNEKLFF
CDR3nt: TGTGCCAGCAGGGGCCAGAATAATGAAAAACTGTTTTTT

j_gene: TRBJ1-5
v_gene: TRBV6-6
abundance: .
d_gene: .
CDR3aa: CASSYSSQGGQPQHF
CDR3nt: TGTGCCAGCAGTTACTCCTCGCAGGGAGGACAGCCCCAGCATTTT

j_gene: TRBJ2-1
v_gene: TRBV13
abundance: few
d_gene: TRBD2
CDR3aa: CASSPTGGGGYNEQFF
CDR3nt: TGTGCCAGCAGTCCGACCGGCGGGGGAGGTTACAATGAGCAGTTCTTC

j_gene: TRBJ2-7
v_gene: TRBV6-5
abundance: .
d_gene: TRBD2
CDR3aa: CASTRLAGTAYEQYF
CDR3nt: TGTGCCAGCACCCGACTAGCGGGGACTGCATACGAGCAGTACTTC

j_gene: TRBJ1-2
v_gene: TRBV5-4
abundance: .
d_gene: .
CDR3aa: CASSLAGDHGYTF
CDR3nt: TGTGCCAGCAGCTTGGCAGGGGATCATGGCTACACCTTC

j_gene: TRBJ2-2
v_gene: TRBV6-5
abundance: .
d_gene: TRBD2
CDR3aa: CASSWIAGVTTGELFF
CDR3nt: TGTGCCAGCAGTTGGATAGCGGGGGTTACCACCGGGGAGCTGTTTTTT

j_gene: TRBJ2-7
v_gene: TRBV3-1/TRBV3-2
abundance: once
d_gene: TRBD2
CDR3aa: CASSHRTSGRMFKVHEQYF
CDR3nt: TGTGCCAGCAGCCATAGGACTAGCGGGAGGATGTTTAAAGTCCACGAGCAGTACTTC

j_gene: TRBJ2-7
v_gene: TRBV19
abundance: .
d_gene: .
CDR3aa: CASSTQGGPHYEQYF
CDR3nt: TGTGCCAGTAGTACCCAGGGTGGTCCCCACTACGAGCAGTACTTC

j_gene: TRBJ2-5
v_gene: TRBV28
abundance: .
d_gene: TRBD1
CDR3aa: CASSLLSGQNLQGTQYF
CDR3nt: TGTGCCAGCAGCCTTCTCTCGGGACAGAATCTTCAGGGGACCCAGTACTTC

j_gene: TRBJ2-1
v_gene: TRBV3-1/TRBV3-2
abundance: .
d_gene: .
CDR3aa: CASSQAGSPGSNEQFF
CDR3nt: TGTGCCAGCAGCCAAGCCGGCTCTCCGGGGAGCAATGAGCAGTTCTTC

j_gene: TRBJ2-5
v_gene: TRBV24-1
abundance: .
d_gene: TRBD2
CDR3aa: CATSLAGGPQTQYF
CDR3nt: TGTGCCACCTCCCTAGCGGGAGGGCCCCAGACCCAGTACTTC

j_gene: TRBJ2-7
v_gene: TRBV10-3
abundance: .
d_gene: .
CDR3aa: CAISSNGYEQYF
CDR3nt: TGTGCCATCAGTAGCAACGGGTACGAGCAGTACTTC

j_gene: TRBJ2-7
v_gene: TRBV7-2
abundance: .
d_gene: .
CDR3aa: CASSSFLAGEQYF
CDR3nt: TGTGCCAGCAGCTCATTTCTAGCTGGCGAGCAGTACTTC

j_gene: TRBJ1-3
v_gene: TRBV19
abundance: .
d_gene: .
CDR3aa: CASSILGNTIYF
CDR3nt: TGTGCCAGTAGTATCTTGGGAAACACCATATATTTT

j_gene: TRBJ1-3
v_gene: TRBV13
abundance: .
d_gene: TRBD1
CDR3aa: CASRDSKYF
CDR3nt: TGTGCCAGCCGGGACAGTAAATATTTT

j_gene: TRBJ2-1
v_gene: TRBV6-5
abundance: .
d_gene: .
CDR3aa: CASGGLSVGEQFF
CDR3nt: TGTGCCAGCGGAGGACTCTCCGTCGGTGAGCAGTTCTTC

j_gene: TRBJ2-1
v_gene: TRBV2
abundance: .
d_gene: .
CDR3aa: CASSLGGPGAQFF
CDR3nt: TGTGCCAGCAGTCTAGGGGGACCTGGCGCGCAGTTCTTC

j_gene: TRBJ1-5
v_gene: TRBV9
abundance: .
d_gene: .
CDR3aa: CASSVGILGQPQHF
CDR3nt: TGTGCCAGCAGCGTCGGGATTCTTGGACAGCCCCAGCATTTT

j_gene: TRBJ2-1
v_gene: TRBV7-9
abundance: .
d_gene: TRBD2
CDR3aa: CASSTGLAAYNEQFF
CDR3nt: TGTGCCAGCAGCACCGGACTAGCGGCCTACAATGAGCAGTTCTTC

j_gene: TRBJ1-4
v_gene: TRBV6-5
abundance: once
d_gene: TRBD1
CDR3aa: CASSYMGQYNEKLFF
CDR3nt: TGTGCCAGCAGTTATATGGGACAGTATAATGAAAAACTGTTTTTT

j_gene: TRBJ2-5
v_gene: TRBV5-1
abundance: .
d_gene: .
CDR3aa: CASRPPGEETQYF
CDR3nt: TGCGCCAGCCGCCCCCCAGGGGAAGAGACCCAGTACTTC

j_gene: TRBJ2-5
v_gene: TRBV6-5
abundance: .
d_gene: .
CDR3aa: CASTRWAGLQETQYF
CDR3nt: TGTGCCAGCACCCGGTGGGCGGGTCTACAAGAGACCCAGTACTTC

j_gene: TRBJ2-5
v_gene: TRBV7-2
abundance: .
d_gene: .
CDR3aa: CASSLSRVGETQYF
CDR3nt: TGTGCCAGCAGCTTATCGCGGGTGGGAGAGACCCAGTACTTC

j_gene: TRBJ1-5
v_gene: TRBV7-8
abundance: .
d_gene: .
CDR3aa: CASSLVLQPQHF
CDR3nt: TGTGCCAGCAGCTTAGTACTTCAGCCCCAGCATTTT